The 26 T cell receptor beta chains in this list originate from one sample, sequenced in a study of cytotoxic CD8 clonotypes in ibrutinib-treated CLL. Profiled with immunoSEQ multiplex PCR; TCRdb holds only in-frame clones, not every one. The sample carries approximately 35,000 clones, about 64% recorded once. Sequenced here: PBMCs, sampled at disease progression, from a patient treated with ibrutinib. These receptors all come from a human donor with chronic lymphocytic leukemia.

The chain employs TRBV19 and TRBJ2-7; 13 bases are shared with TRBD2. Trimming at V came to 5 bases and at J to 2 bases, leaving 3 bases not matched to a gene. CDR3 size: 15 residues. Germline V gene sequence: CDR1 LNHDA, CDR2 SQIVND (reference sequence). The CDR3: CASSSGLAGTYEQYF. The CDR3 bases are TGTGCCAGTAGTTCGGGACTAGCGGGGACCTACGAGCAGTACTTC.

This sequence joins TRBV6-6 and TRBJ2-3; maybe TRBD2 (6 bases). The V and J ends lost 5 bases and 6 bases respectively, with 15 bases between them. The CDR3 is made up of 14 amino acids. CDR1 and CDR2 from the germline V gene are MNHNY and SVGAGI (reference sequence). CDR3 DNA: TGTGCCAGCAGTCAAACTAGCCCGTGGGATACGCAGTATTTT. Amino acids: CASSQTSPWDTQYF.

J is TRBJ2-2 and V is TRBV27; 9 nucleotides line up with TRBD1. Per the germline V gene, CDR1 is MNHEY and CDR2 is SMNVEV (reference sequence). The CDR3 extends over 17 amino acids. V shed 0 bases and J 7 bases; nucleotides not matched to a gene: 9. The CDR3 reads CASSLSAGTGWVGELFF. The CDR3 DNA follows: TGTGCCAGCAGTTTATCGGCCGGGACAGGGTGGGTCGGGGAGCTGTTTTTT.

This clone was counted a few times. This chain connects TRBV19 to TRBJ2-1; D may correspond to TRBD1 or TRBD2 (5 bases each). Trimming stripped 0 bases from V and 6 bases from J, with 15 bases between. This CDR3 is built from 16 residues. Germline assignment: CDR1 LNHDA and CDR2 SQIVND (reference sequence). CDR3 in amino acids: CASSIDPWDPTNEQFF. CDR3 DNA: TGTGCCAGTAGTATAGATCCCTGGGACCCCACCAATGAGCAGTTCTTC.

This clone was counted a few times. The V call is TRBV11-2, the J call TRBJ2-6, with 9 bases fitting TRBD1. The CDR3 consists of 19 residues. Germline V gives CDR1 SGHAT, CDR2 FQNNGV. Trimming cost V 5 bases and J 2 bases; bases outside gene matches: 13. Here the CDR3 DNA reads TGTGCCAGCAGCCAACTCGGGACAGGGAAGCTGGCTGGGGCCAACGTCCTGACTTTC. As protein: CASSQLGTGKLAGANVLTF.

This clone was detected only a few times. The chain joins TRBV6-4 to TRBJ1-6; D might be TRBD1 (5 bases). CDR1 is MRHNA and CDR2 is SNTAGT in the germline V gene. The CDR3 sequence is 16 residues long. The V end lost 2 bases, the J end lost 6 bases, and 14 bases lay between the germline ends. As DNA, the CDR3 is TGTGCCAGCAGTGACACGACCGGGACGGCTAATTCACCCCTCCACTTT. It yields the protein CASSDTTGTANSPLHF.

The genes are TRBV2 and TRBJ1-2, with 7 bases fitting TRBD1. The CDR3 totals 14 residues. With 6 bases clipped from V and 5 bases from J, the junction kept 9 bases outside the gene matches. Germline loops: CDR1 SNHLY, CDR2 FYNNEI. CDR3 residues: CASRLGQRFYGYTF. The CDR3 region has the DNA TGTGCCAGCAGGCTGGGACAGAGGTTTTATGGCTACACCTTC.

The gene calls are TRBV29-1 and TRBJ1-4; tentative D call: TRBD1 (6 bases). Trimming cost V 7 bases and J 6 bases, with 15 bases left between them. Germline values: CDR1 SQVTM, CDR2 ANQGSEA. The CDR3 length is 13 residues. Here the CDR3 DNA reads TGCAGCGGCCTCCGGGACACTGATGAAAAACTGTTTTTT. Its translation: CSGLRDTDEKLFF.

The rearrangement uses TRBV28 and TRBJ1-2; D perhaps matches TRBD1 (6 bases). This CDR3 is 14 amino acids long. Trimming took 2 bases from V and 4 from J, leaving 11 bases between them. Looked up from germline, CDR1 is MDHEN and CDR2 is SYDVKM. The CDR3 nucleotides read TGTGCCAGCAGTTTAGGGGGGGCCATCTATGGCTACACCTTC. Protein sequence: CASSLGGAIYGYTF.

The gene calls are TRBV2 and TRBJ2-7; D is undetermined. Trimming took off 6 bases at V and 1 base at J, with 13 bases between the two ends. CDR1 and CDR2 from the germline V gene are SNHLY and FYNNEI. There are 14 residues in the CDR3. The CDR3 loop is CASSWGRESYEQYF. The CDR3 nucleotides read TGTGCCAGCAGCTGGGGTAGGGAATCCTACGAGCAGTACTTC.

The J gene is TRBJ1-2, the V gene TRBV5-1; TRBD1 aligns across 7 bases. The germline gives CDR1 SGHRS, CDR2 YFSETQ. J lost 4 bases, V lost 4 bases, and 16 bases had no gene match. This CDR3 is built from 17 residues. CDR3 sequence (DNA): TGCGCCAGCAGCCAGGGAACAGGGGCGAGCTGGGGCTATGGCTACACCTTC. As protein: CASSQGTGASWGYGYTF.

Here the CDR3 DNA reads TGTGCCAGCAGTTACCCCCGGGGAGTACAAGAGACCCAGTACTTC. This sequence encodes CASSYPRGVQETQYF. The rearrangement uses TRBV6-6 and TRBJ2-5; a weak D match, TRBD2 (5 bases). The CDR3 covers 15 residues. Between the trimmed V and J ends, which lost 2 bases and 2 bases, there was a span of 12 bases. Per the germline V gene, CDR1 is MNHNY and CDR2 is SVGAGI (reference sequence).

The chain has TRBV2 and TRBJ2-7; the D gene is possibly TRBD1 (5 bases). Trimming pared 6 bases from V and 2 bases from J, leaving 14 bases between. Germline V CDR1 and CDR2: SNHLY, FYNNEI. The CDR3 is made up of 14 amino acids. CDR3 nucleotides: TGTGCCAGCAGGGTACAGGTACTAACCTACGAGCAGTACTTC. This gives the protein CASRVQVLTYEQYF. The full variable domain, its missing parts supplied by reference TRBV2 and TRBJ2-7, is EPEVTQTPSHQVTQMGQEVILRCVPISNHLYFYWYRQILGQKVEFLVSFYNNEISEKSEIFDDQFSVERPDGSNFTLKIRSTKLEDSAMYFCASRVQVLTYEQYFGPGTRLTVT.

The rearrangement links TRBV4-2 to TRBJ1-5; possibly TRBD1 for D (5 bases). Trimming shortened V by 2 bases and J by 1 base, and 6 bases separated the two germline ends. The CDR3 extends over 14 amino acids. Germline V gene sequence: CDR1 LGHNA, CDR2 YNFKEQ. CDR3 nucleotides: TGTGCCAGCAGCCAAAGGGGAAGCAATCAGCCCCAGCATTTT. It yields the protein CASSQRGSNQPQHF.

This clone has a single count. This chain links TRBV6-1 with TRBJ1-1; D possibly corresponds to TRBD1 (6 bases). Germline lookup yields CDR1 MNHNS and CDR2 SASEGT. This CDR3 contains 13 residues. Trimming stripped 8 bases from V and 5 bases from J, with 15 bases between. DNA for the CDR3: TGTGCCAGCCCCCCAACAGGGCTAACTGAAGCTTTCTTT. Its translation is CASPPTGLTEAFF.

The chain uses TRBV7-9 and TRBJ2-5, with D possibly being TRBD1 or TRBD2 (5 bases each). CDR1 is SEHNR and CDR2 is FQNEAQ in the germline V gene (reference sequence). The germline V and J ends were trimmed by 0 bases and 2 bases, with 10 bases remaining between them. This CDR3 has 15 amino acids. As DNA, the CDR3 is TGTGCCAGCAGCTTAGCCGGGACCGCTCAAGAGACCCAGTACTTC. Protein: CASSLAGTAQETQYF.

Only a few counts were recorded for this clone. The CDR3 bases are TGTGCCAGCAGTCGACAGGGGGATCAGCCCCAGCATTTT. This encodes CASSRQGDQPQHF. The chain recombines TRBV6-5 with TRBJ1-5; 9 bases fit TRBD1. V lost 5 bases and J lost 5; bases outside the gene matches: 1. Germline loops: CDR1 MNHEY, CDR2 SVGAGI. This CDR3 has 13 amino acids.

The chain is built from TRBV5-5 and TRBJ2-7; no clear D gene. V lost 1 base and J 3 bases, leaving 5 bases between the germline ends. The CDR3 loop spans 12 amino acids. The germline V gene encodes CDR1 SGHKS and CDR2 YYEKEE (reference sequence). CDR3 nucleotide sequence: TGTGCCAGCAGCTTGAACGGCTACGAGCAGTACTTC. This gives the protein CASSLNGYEQYF.

The chain couples TRBV6-6 to TRBJ1-5; no definite D call. This CDR3 has 15 residues. The germline V gene encodes CDR1 MNHNY and CDR2 SVGAGI (reference sequence). V lost 2 bases and J 5 bases, leaving 13 bases between the germline ends. The CDR3 here is CASSYGGEVYQPQHF. The CDR3 bases are TGTGCCAGCAGTTACGGCGGGGAGGTTTATCAGCCCCAGCATTTT.

The chain employs TRBV10-1 and TRBJ1-2, with D unresolved. Germline CDR1 is WNHNN and CDR2 is SYGVQD (reference sequence). V was pared by 3 bases and J by 3 bases, with 8 bases between. The CDR3 contains 13 residues. CDR3 sequence: CASSEARDYGYTF. CDR3 nucleotides: TGCGCCAGCAGTGAAGCGCGGGACTATGGCTACACCTTC.

The chain is built from TRBV10-3 and TRBJ2-7, with 10 bases matching TRBD1. Germline CDR1 reads ENHRY; CDR2 reads SYGVKD. V shed 10 bases, J shed 6 bases, and the junction held 9 bases outside the gene matches. This CDR3 is 13 amino acids long. The CDR3 loop is CATNRDRGSEQYF. DNA of the CDR3: TGTGCCACTAACCGGGACAGGGGTTCCGAGCAGTACTTC.

The CDR3 is CASSLYRDANSPLHF. The CDR3 DNA reads as TGTGCCAGCAGCTTATACCGGGACGCAAATTCACCCCTCCACTTT. The chain joins TRBV7-8 to TRBJ1-6, with D perhaps TRBD1 (5 bases). Germline V CDR1 and CDR2: SGHVS, FQNEAQ. V dropped 2 bases and J dropped 7 bases, with 12 bases sitting between them. CDR3 length: 15 residues.

The chain couples TRBV19 to TRBJ1-5; 9 bases align to TRBD1. Germline assignment: CDR1 LNHDA and CDR2 SQIVND (reference sequence). The CDR3 loop spans 18 amino acids. V was clipped by 6 bases and J by 3 bases; unmatched bases: 15. The CDR3 protein is CASRILTGGSGPNQPQHF. The CDR3 region has the DNA TGTGCCAGTAGGATACTGACAGGGGGGAGTGGTCCCAATCAGCCCCAGCATTTT.

J is TRBJ2-7 and V is TRBV7-8; 10 bases are shared with TRBD1. This CDR3 contains 15 residues. J lost 6 bases, V lost 5 bases, and 10 bases had no gene match. Germline V gene data show CDR1 as SGHVS and CDR2 as FQNEAQ. The CDR3 nucleotides are TGTGCCAGCAGCCCCCCCGGGACAGGGGCCGTCGAGCAGTACTTC. It encodes CASSPPGTGAVEQYF.

V and J are TRBV19 and TRBJ1-5; possibly TRBD1 for D (5 bases). The germline V gene encodes CDR1 LNHDA and CDR2 SQIVND (reference sequence). With 1 base removed from V and 5 bases from J, the gap between germline ends came to 12 bases. The CDR3 runs 15 residues. CDR3 in DNA: TGTGCCAGTAGTATAGCAGGGTCCATTTATCAGCCCCAGCATTTT. This codes for CASSIAGSIYQPQHF.

This clone appeared a single time. J is TRBJ2-5 and V is TRBV6-1; 13 nucleotides align to TRBD2. Trimming at V came to 8 bases and at J to 5 bases, leaving 5 bases not matched to a gene. The CDR3 extends over 14 amino acids. Per germline, CDR1 MNHNS and CDR2 SASEGT. CDR3 sequence: CASRTSGGAETQYF. Here the CDR3 DNA reads TGTGCCAGCCGCACTAGCGGGGGGGCGGAGACCCAGTACTTC.